This is a list of T cell receptor beta chains from one sample in a study of T cells expressing NK-cell markers. One entry per CDR3 protein, without DNA, is what TCRdb gives after re-calling the 5' RACE reads. This sample's clone table lists 150,000 or so distinct CDR3 sequences. Sequenced input: blood T cells: a sorted CD56 or NKG2C T cell subset, CD4+ or CD8+ T cells, or bulk PBMC T cells (not recorded which). The receptors come from a woman aged 18 to 75 in good health. The CDR3 runs from the conserved cysteine through the conserved F or W. Fields, in order: J gene, V gene, CDR3 protein.

J gene: TRBJ1-2
V gene: TRBV28
CDR3 protein: CATGDRGYGYTF

J gene: TRBJ2-5
V gene: TRBV7-3
CDR3 protein: CASSPGGPRGETQYF

J gene: TRBJ2-1
V gene: TRBV12-3/TRBV12-4
CDR3 protein: CASSLRSPSSYNEQFF

J gene: TRBJ2-1
V gene: TRBV6-2/TRBV6-3
CDR3 protein: CASSLGHGGVPRNEQFF

J gene: TRBJ2-1
V gene: TRBV9
CDR3 protein: CASSVEHRGNEQFF

J gene: TRBJ2-7
V gene: TRBV7-6
CDR3 protein: CASSPTSKRKSYEQYF

J gene: TRBJ1-1
V gene: TRBV5-1
CDR3 protein: CASATEVVDTEAFF

J gene: TRBJ2-5
V gene: TRBV6-1
CDR3 protein: CASSAGHPQETQYF

J gene: TRBJ2-7
V gene: TRBV5-5
CDR3 protein: CASSLTSGYSYEQYF

J gene: TRBJ2-2
V gene: TRBV11-2
CDR3 protein: CASSLARELFF

J gene: TRBJ1-5
V gene: TRBV12-3/TRBV12-4
CDR3 protein: CASSDPRDRDFWPQHF

J gene: TRBJ2-7
V gene: TRBV2
CDR3 protein: CASSSGQGDYEQYF

J gene: TRBJ2-1
V gene: TRBV7-8
CDR3 protein: CASSSTLRDEQFF

J gene: TRBJ2-5
V gene: TRBV3-1
CDR3 protein: CASRERGGWETQYF

J gene: TRBJ2-7
V gene: TRBV7-2
CDR3 protein: CASSTRLARSYEQYF

J gene: TRBJ1-1
V gene: TRBV5-5
CDR3 protein: CASSRGQVQNTEAFF

J gene: TRBJ2-7
V gene: TRBV4-1
CDR3 protein: CASSQALTGFTPYEQYF

J gene: TRBJ2-1
V gene: TRBV27
CDR3 protein: CASSKLVYNEQFF

J gene: TRBJ2-3
V gene: TRBV24-1
CDR3 protein: CATSESTGGITDTQYF

J gene: TRBJ2-7
V gene: TRBV2
CDR3 protein: CASSLGPKEYF

J gene: TRBJ2-7
V gene: TRBV7-6
CDR3 protein: CASSPRTLTSYEQYF

J gene: TRBJ1-6
V gene: TRBV7-3
CDR3 protein: CASSRRGDSSYNSPLHF

J gene: TRBJ2-6
V gene: TRBV20-1
CDR3 protein: CSARIPGNVLTF

J gene: TRBJ1-1
V gene: TRBV18
CDR3 protein: CASSPMHSVNTEAFF

J gene: TRBJ2-1
V gene: TRBV28
CDR3 protein: CASAGLGWQVYNEQFF

J gene: TRBJ2-6
V gene: TRBV29-1
CDR3 protein: CSVVEEAGANVLTF

J gene: TRBJ2-1
V gene: TRBV20-1
CDR3 protein: CSASRTSGGMQFF

J gene: TRBJ2-7
V gene: TRBV4-1
CDR3 protein: CASSDDMTISYEQYF

J gene: TRBJ1-6
V gene: TRBV7-2
CDR3 protein: CASSLRLSSYNSPLHF

J gene: TRBJ1-1
V gene: TRBV29-1
CDR3 protein: CSVSPGKKNLTMNTEAFF

J gene: TRBJ1-3
V gene: TRBV10-3
CDR3 protein: CATRTGSDTIYF

J gene: TRBJ2-5
V gene: TRBV6-1
CDR3 protein: CASSALGAGGETQYF

J gene: TRBJ1-2
V gene: TRBV29-1
CDR3 protein: CGTQGEEYGYTF

J gene: TRBJ2-1
V gene: TRBV20-1
CDR3 protein: CSALGALPYNEQFF

J gene: TRBJ1-1
V gene: TRBV29-1
CDR3 protein: CSVDRAKGTEAFF

J gene: TRBJ2-1
V gene: TRBV10-3
CDR3 protein: CAISDTSGYSNEQFF

J gene: TRBJ2-3
V gene: TRBV30
CDR3 protein: CAWSVRRADTQYF

J gene: TRBJ1-1
V gene: TRBV7-9
CDR3 protein: CASSFGGDTEAFF

J gene: TRBJ2-1
V gene: TRBV6-1
CDR3 protein: CASRREAGTGRKNEQFF

J gene: TRBJ2-1
V gene: TRBV5-1
CDR3 protein: CASSLIPTVNNEQFF

J gene: TRBJ2-2
V gene: TRBV20-1
CDR3 protein: CSASRLAGSFTGELFF

J gene: TRBJ1-2
V gene: TRBV29-1
CDR3 protein: CSVGRADYGYTF

J gene: TRBJ2-5
V gene: TRBV20-1
CDR3 protein: CSAAGNQETQYF

J gene: TRBJ1-2
V gene: TRBV10-3
CDR3 protein: CAISLDGGRYGYTF

J gene: TRBJ1-1
V gene: TRBV6-5
CDR3 protein: CASSNTGTARNTEAFF

J gene: TRBJ1-1
V gene: TRBV7-2
CDR3 protein: CASSQRLGGAVNTEAFF

J gene: TRBJ2-3
V gene: TRBV30
CDR3 protein: CAWSVLAGYGDTQYF

J gene: TRBJ2-2
V gene: TRBV7-2
CDR3 protein: CASSLGRANTGELFF

J gene: TRBJ2-5
V gene: TRBV5-1
CDR3 protein: CASSLQRGGKETQYF

J gene: TRBJ2-7
V gene: TRBV5-1
CDR3 protein: CASSLVSGTHGYEQYF

J gene: TRBJ1-2
V gene: TRBV4-2
CDR3 protein: CASSQDPDRDYGYTF

J gene: TRBJ2-1
V gene: TRBV4-1
CDR3 protein: CASSQGGRGKENEQFF

J gene: TRBJ2-5
V gene: TRBV7-6
CDR3 protein: CASSGYLGLAEETQYF

J gene: TRBJ2-2
V gene: TRBV4-2
CDR3 protein: CASSQVDGTNTGELFF

J gene: TRBJ1-2
V gene: TRBV29-1
CDR3 protein: CSVETPGPHPKYGYTF

J gene: TRBJ1-1
V gene: TRBV30
CDR3 protein: CAWSVGRNTEAFF

J gene: TRBJ1-5
V gene: TRBV20-1
CDR3 protein: CSALQGAQSGYSNQPQHF

J gene: TRBJ2-3
V gene: TRBV5-1
CDR3 protein: CASRATGGVGTDTQYF

J gene: TRBJ1-4
V gene: TRBV10-3
CDR3 protein: CAISGTGGDEKLFF